The 19 T cell receptor beta chains given below trace back to one sample, sequenced in a study of blood T cell repertoires in COVID-19. Clones were sequenced by immunoSEQ multiplex PCR, and TCRdb holds only the in-frame ones, with some missing. The data hold approximately 120,000 clones, with roughly 84% observed a single time. The sequencing input was peripheral blood. These receptors were obtained from a woman older than 75 with acute or convalescent COVID-19.

The CDR3 spells CAAGTGYNSPLHF. CDR3 nucleotides: TGTGCCGCGGGGACAGGGTATAATTCACCCCTCCACTTT. V and J are TRBV6-5 and TRBJ1-6; 9 positions agree with TRBD1. CDR3 length: 13 amino acids. V lost 11 bases and J lost 4; bases outside the gene matches: 3. Germline V lookup: CDR1 MNHEY, CDR2 SVGAGI.

The rearrangement links TRBV29-1 to TRBJ1-2; D remains ambiguous. The V and J ends lost 4 bases and 6 bases respectively, with 12 bases between them. This CDR3 is built from 12 residues. Germline CDR1 and CDR2: SQVTM and ANQGSEA. The CDR3 DNA reads TGCAGCGTTGGGCCTACTCAGGATGGCTACACCTTC. This gives the protein CSVGPTQDGYTF.

The chain is built from TRBV5-1 and TRBJ2-2, with 14 bases aligning to TRBD2. Trimming at V came to 4 bases and at J to 4 bases, leaving 6 bases not matched to a gene. The CDR3 length is 17 residues. Germline V gives CDR1 SGHRS, CDR2 YFSETQ. The CDR3 nucleotides read TGCGCCAGCAGCGAGCGGACTAGCGGGAGGATCACCGGGGAGCTGTTTTTT. Its translation is CASSERTSGRITGELFF.

The J gene is TRBJ2-6, the V gene TRBV5-1, with 14 nucleotides matching TRBD2. The CDR3 has 18 residues. J lost 1 base, V lost 6 bases, and 6 bases had no gene match. CDR1 is SGHRS, CDR2 YFSETQ, per germline. The CDR3 sequence is CASNKGLAGVSGANVLTF. For the CDR3, the DNA is TGCGCCAGCAACAAGGGACTAGCGGGAGTATCTGGGGCCAACGTCCTGACTTTC.

The V call is TRBV3-1 (or the pseudogene TRBV3-2), the J call TRBJ1-2, with D possibly being TRBD1 (6 bases). Trimming took 0 bases from V and 7 from J, leaving 12 bases between them. The CDR3 has 14 amino acids. The germline CDR1 and CDR2 sequences are LGHDT and YNNKEL (reference sequence). The CDR3 here is CASSQEPRGSGYTF. CDR3 DNA sequence: TGTGCCAGCAGCCAAGAGCCAAGGGGGTCTGGCTACACCTTC.

This chain connects TRBV19 to TRBJ1-3; a weak D match, TRBD1 (6 bases). The V gene's germline CDR1 is LNHDA and CDR2 SQIVND (reference sequence). V gave up 8 bases and J gave up 2 bases, with 19 bases separating them. This CDR3 has 16 residues. The CDR3 DNA sequence: TGTGCCAGTTTTCCACCCGCAGGGGCAGCTGGAAACACCATATATTTT. This translates into CASFPPAGAAGNTIYF.

The chain links TRBV5-4 to TRBJ2-5, with D possibly TRBD2 on 6 matching bases. Germline V gene data show CDR1 as SGHNT and CDR2 as YYREEE (reference sequence). The CDR3 totals 15 residues. V gave up 2 bases and J gave up 0 bases, with 11 bases separating them. The CDR3 DNA follows: TGTGCCAGCAGCTTTAAACGCGGGAACCAAGAGACCCAGTACTTC. Translating gives CASSFKRGNQETQYF.

The chain is built from TRBV5-1 and TRBJ1-2, with 8 bases matching TRBD1. Germline V gene lookup returns CDR1 SGHRS and CDR2 YFSETQ. This CDR3 comprises 13 residues. Losses at the gene ends were 5 bases for V and 6 bases for J; bases not matched to a gene: 6. CDR3 loop: CASRRTGTNGYTF. The CDR3 nucleotides read TGCGCCAGCAGGCGGACAGGGACGAATGGCTACACCTTC.

The V call is TRBV10-1, the J call TRBJ2-7, with TRBD1 matching 7 bases. The germline gives CDR1 WNHNN, CDR2 SYGVQD (reference sequence). J was trimmed by 4 bases and V by 5 bases; bases with no gene match: 8. This CDR3 is 14 amino acids long. CDR3 sequence (DNA): TGCGCCAGCAGTTTAAGACAGGGAAGATACGAGCAGTACTTC. It specifies CASSLRQGRYEQYF.

This chain uses TRBV2 with TRBJ2-2; possibly TRBD1 for D (5 bases). CDR1 is SNHLY, CDR2 FYNNEI, per germline. There are 17 residues in the CDR3. V was clipped by 4 bases and J by 5 bases, with 20 bases between them. CDR3 DNA sequence: TGTGCCAGCAGTGCCAGGGTGTGGGCAGGTCTGACCGGGGAGCTGTTTTTT. As protein: CASSARVWAGLTGELFF.

This clone was counted a single time. This chain joins TRBV5-1 and TRBJ1-1, with 7 nucleotides matching TRBD1. The CDR3 runs 15 residues. Per the germline V gene, CDR1 is SGHRS and CDR2 is YFSETQ. The junction had 9 bases not matched to a gene; V was cut back by 7 bases and J by 0 bases. DNA of the CDR3: TGCGCCAGCCGAGTCCAGGGGGAAATGAACACTGAAGCTTTCTTT. Protein: CASRVQGEMNTEAFF.

The gene calls are TRBV19 and TRBJ2-4; 8 bases match TRBD1. CDR1 is LNHDA and CDR2 is SQIVND in the germline V gene (reference sequence). Losses at the gene ends were 6 bases for V and 0 bases for J; bases not matched to a gene: 16. The CDR3 contains 19 residues. CDR3 DNA: TGTGCCAGTAGGGACCTCGGACAGGGCCAGACCCTAGCCAAAAACATTCAGTACTTC. Encoded protein: CASRDLGQGQTLAKNIQYF. Variable domain in full (rest from reference TRBV19 and TRBJ2-4): DGGITQSPKYLFRKEGQNVTLSCEQNLNHDAMYWYRQDPGQGLRLIYYSQIVNDFQKGDIAEGYSVSREKKESFPLTVTSAQKNPTAFYLCASRDLGQGQTLAKNIQYFGAGTRLSVL.

This sequence joins TRBV12-5 and TRBJ2-7, with 8 nucleotides matching TRBD1. The ends lost 3 bases at V and 5 bases at J; junction bases unmatched: 3. Per germline, CDR1 LGHNT and CDR2 FRNRAP. This CDR3 spans 13 amino acids. The CDR3 DNA reads as TGTGCTAGTGGTTTAGACAGGGGCCACGAGCAGTACTTC. Residues: CASGLDRGHEQYF.

V and J are TRBV7-3 and TRBJ2-1; 7 bases are a match to TRBD2. V trimming: 2 bases; J trimming: 7 bases; junction bases outside the gene matches: 2. The CDR3 length is 13 residues. Germline V gene sequence: CDR1 SGHTA, CDR2 FQGTGA. The CDR3 DNA is TGTGCCAGCAGCTTAGCGGGAGCTAATGAGCAGTTCTTC. As protein: CASSLAGANEQFF.

This sequence joins TRBV4-1 and TRBJ2-7; a weak D match, TRBD1 (6 bases). Germline values: CDR1 MGHRA, CDR2 YSYEKL. The CDR3 spans 14 residues. V was trimmed by 4 bases and J by 2 bases, leaving 12 bases between them. The CDR3 nucleotides read TGCGCCAGCAGCCTAGGGACACCAACCTACGAGCAGTACTTC. This translates into CASSLGTPTYEQYF.

The chain carries TRBV7-9 and TRBJ1-6; 8 bases line up with TRBD1. Germline V CDR1 and CDR2: SEHNR, FQNEAQ (reference sequence). The CDR3 is made up of 14 amino acids. J was trimmed by 6 bases and V by 5 bases; bases with no gene match: 3. The CDR3 DNA sequence: TGTGCCAGCAGCCCACAGGGGGGTAATTCACCCCTCCACTTT. This translates into CASSPQGGNSPLHF.

This sequence joins TRBV4-2 and TRBJ2-3; TRBD2 matches 11 bases. V lost 3 bases to trimming and J lost 4 bases; unmatched junction nucleotides: 3. This CDR3 has 15 residues. Germline CDR1 and CDR2: LGHNA and YNFKEQ. CDR3 bases: TGTGCCAGCAGCCAGACTAGCGGGGTTCCAGATACGCAGTATTTT. Its protein product is CASSQTSGVPDTQYF.

V gene TRBV10-3 combines with J gene TRBJ2-3, with a weak D call TRBD1 (6 bases). The ends were cut back, 0 bases at V and 5 bases at J, with 15 bases in the middle. CDR3 length equals 16 residues. Germline V gene data show CDR1 as ENHRY and CDR2 as SYGVKD. The CDR3 DNA reads TGTGCCATCAGTGAGTCGAACAGGGCCTTCGGAGATACGCAGTATTTT. Encoded protein: CAISESNRAFGDTQYF.

This rearrangement joins TRBV5-1 to TRBJ2-7; TRBD1 might be the D (6 bases). The germline V gene encodes CDR1 SGHRS and CDR2 YFSETQ. V lost 4 bases and J 0 bases, leaving 11 bases between the germline ends. The CDR3 covers 14 residues. The CDR3 protein is CASSEQGSSYEQYF. CDR3 coding DNA: TGCGCCAGCAGCGAACAGGGATCCTCCTACGAGCAGTACTTC.